This is a list of T cell receptor beta chains from one sample in a study of T cell changes during pregnancy in multiple sclerosis. Only in-frame clones appear in the TCRdb table, and some are missing; sequencing was by immunoSEQ multiplex PCR. This table holds about 29,000 clones, around nine tenths found once. Sample: CD8+ T cells from peripheral blood mononuclear cells, taken before pregnancy. These receptors came from a female donor with multiple sclerosis, enrolled in a pregnancy study. CDR3s include the opening cysteine and the closing phenylalanine or tryptophan. The order of the fields is J gene, D gene, clone size, V gene, CDR3 protein, CDR3 DNA. D genes are given only for firm matches. Size tells how often a clone was seen (once, few, many) or the class of an expanded clone, and some rows leave it out.

TRBJ1-2,-,medium-sized,TRBV13,CASSPGVGGLYGYTF,TGTGCCAGCAGCCCCGGTGTCGGGGGTCTCTATGGCTACACCTTC
TRBJ1-2,-,-,TRBV27,CASSLTLDSNYGYTF,TGTGCCAGCAGTCTCACTCTCGATTCTAACTATGGCTACACCTTC
TRBJ2-3,-,-,TRBV9,CASSVKGVADTQYF,TGTGCCAGCAGCGTGAAAGGGGTGGCAGATACGCAGTATTTT
TRBJ1-1,-,-,TRBV4-3,CASSQDGGFGSEAFF,TGCGCCAGCAGCCAAGATGGGGGCTTTGGTTCTGAAGCTTTCTTT
TRBJ2-3,-,-,TRBV7-9,CASSDLVRDPTDTQYF,TGTGCCAGCAGCGACCTGGTCCGGGATCCCACAGATACGCAGTATTTT
TRBJ2-1,-,once,TRBV19,CASSIVGQRNLYNEQFF,TGTGCCAGTAGTATAGTTGGGCAGCGGAACTTATACAATGAGCAGTTCTTC
TRBJ2-3,TRBD1,-,TRBV4-3,CASSPDRGMDTQYF,TGCGCCAGCAGCCCGGACAGGGGCATGGATACGCAGTATTTT
TRBJ2-7,-,-,TRBV5-1,CASSLFVGDSYEQYF,TGCGCCAGCAGCTTGTTTGTCGGGGACTCCTACGAGCAGTACTTC
TRBJ1-1,-,-,TRBV27,CASSLFGPADEAFF,TGTGCCAGCAGTTTATTTGGTCCAGCGGACGAAGCTTTCTTT
TRBJ2-3,TRBD2,-,TRBV27,CASTTGLASDTQYF,TGTGCCAGCACCACGGGACTAGCATCAGATACGCAGTATTTT
TRBJ2-1,-,-,TRBV4-1,CASSHPTKLINEQFF,TGCGCCAGCAGCCACCCCACGAAGCTTATCAATGAGCAGTTCTTC
TRBJ1-2,-,once,TRBV5-4,CASSLPSLYGYTF,TGTGCCAGCAGCTTGCCTTCCCTCTATGGCTACACCTTC
TRBJ2-3,-,-,TRBV7-2,CASSLYVVGSLSTDTQYF,TGTGCCAGCAGCTTATACGTAGTCGGGAGCCTGAGCACAGATACGCAGTATTTT
TRBJ2-1,TRBD2,-,TRBV4-3,CASSQRRLAVGEQFF,TGCGCCAGCAGCCAAAGGAGACTAGCAGTGGGTGAGCAGTTCTTC
TRBJ2-1,TRBD1,-,TRBV7-9,CASSAQGAWEQFF,TGTGCCAGCAGCGCACAGGGGGCTTGGGAGCAGTTCTTC
TRBJ2-7,-,-,TRBV19,CASSIDSNTEAPYEQYF,TGTGCCAGTAGTATAGATAGTAATACAGAAGCACCCTACGAGCAGTACTTC
TRBJ2-1,TRBD2,-,TRBV6-4,CASSDSGTGLAVYNEQFF,TGTGCCAGCAGTGACTCAGGAACGGGACTAGCGGTTTACAATGAGCAGTTCTTC
TRBJ1-2,-,-,TRBV29-1,CSVEGGADGYTF,TGCAGCGTTGAAGGTGGGGCCGATGGCTACACCTTC
TRBJ2-7,TRBD2,-,TRBV19,CASSGRGLLSYEQYF,TGTGCCAGTAGCGGGAGGGGTCTGCTCTCCTACGAGCAGTACTTC
TRBJ2-7,TRBD1,-,TRBV7-9,CASSLGTASYEQYF,TGTGCCAGCAGCTTGGGGACAGCGTCCTACGAGCAGTACTTC
TRBJ2-1,TRBD1,-,TRBV4-3,CASSQDRQGAYNEQFF,TGCGCCAGCAGCCAAGATAGGCAGGGGGCGTACAATGAGCAGTTCTTC
TRBJ2-3,TRBD2,-,TRBV15,CATSRVSLQLAGDTDTQYF,TGTGCCACCAGCAGAGTTTCCCTGCAGCTAGCGGGAGACACAGATACGCAGTATTTT
TRBJ2-1,TRBD1,-,TRBV27,CASSTSGTGGDEQFF,TGTGCCAGCAGTACAAGTGGGACAGGGGGGGATGAGCAGTTCTTC
TRBJ2-1,TRBD1,-,TRBV5-4,CASSLQDRANNEQFF,TGTGCCAGCAGCTTGCAAGACAGGGCAAACAATGAGCAGTTCTTC
TRBJ2-7,-,-,TRBV7-9,CASSLYHNSYEQYF,TGTGCCAGCAGCTTATATCACAACTCCTACGAGCAGTACTTC
TRBJ1-5,-,-,TRBV2,CASSEEKMDSFYQPQHF,TGTGCCAGCAGTGAAGAGAAAATGGACAGTTTTTATCAGCCCCAGCATTTT
TRBJ2-1,-,once,TRBV19,CASSIRSEAYNEQFF,TGTGCCAGTAGTATTAGGAGCGAAGCCTACAATGAGCAGTTCTTC
TRBJ1-1,-,-,TRBV4-3,CASSQDGGVRTEAFF,TGCGCCAGCAGCCAAGATGGAGGGGTTAGGACTGAAGCTTTCTTT
TRBJ2-1,TRBD2,-,TRBV29-1,CSVDGTSVHNEQFF,TGCAGCGTTGATGGGACTAGCGTACACAATGAGCAGTTCTTC
TRBJ1-2,-,once,TRBV27,CASSSGQALRGYTF,TGTGCCAGCAGCAGTGGTCAGGCCCTACGGGGCTACACCTTC
TRBJ2-7,TRBD1,once,TRBV27,CASRPSGGQGSYEQYF,TGTGCCAGCAGGCCCTCCGGTGGACAGGGTTCCTACGAGCAGTACTTC
TRBJ2-5,-,-,TRBV21-1,CASSKRRGFPWKTQYF,TGTGCCAGCAGCAAACGTAGAGGGTTCCCTTGGAAGACCCAGTACTTC
TRBJ2-1,TRBD1,-,TRBV28,CASSLWGQGYNEQFF,TGTGCCAGCAGTTTATGGGGACAGGGGTACAATGAGCAGTTCTTC